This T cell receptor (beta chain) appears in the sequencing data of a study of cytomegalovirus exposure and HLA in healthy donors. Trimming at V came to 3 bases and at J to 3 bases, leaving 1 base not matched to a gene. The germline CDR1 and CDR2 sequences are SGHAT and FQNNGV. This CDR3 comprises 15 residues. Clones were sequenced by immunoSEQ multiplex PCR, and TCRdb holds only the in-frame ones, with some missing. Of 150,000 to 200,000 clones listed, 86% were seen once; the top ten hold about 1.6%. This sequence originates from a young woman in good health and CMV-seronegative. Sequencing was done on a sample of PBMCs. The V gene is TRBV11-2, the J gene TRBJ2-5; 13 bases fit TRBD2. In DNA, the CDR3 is TGTGCCAGCAGCTTTGGACTAGCGGGAGAAGAGACCCAGTACTTC. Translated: CASSFGLAGEETQYF.